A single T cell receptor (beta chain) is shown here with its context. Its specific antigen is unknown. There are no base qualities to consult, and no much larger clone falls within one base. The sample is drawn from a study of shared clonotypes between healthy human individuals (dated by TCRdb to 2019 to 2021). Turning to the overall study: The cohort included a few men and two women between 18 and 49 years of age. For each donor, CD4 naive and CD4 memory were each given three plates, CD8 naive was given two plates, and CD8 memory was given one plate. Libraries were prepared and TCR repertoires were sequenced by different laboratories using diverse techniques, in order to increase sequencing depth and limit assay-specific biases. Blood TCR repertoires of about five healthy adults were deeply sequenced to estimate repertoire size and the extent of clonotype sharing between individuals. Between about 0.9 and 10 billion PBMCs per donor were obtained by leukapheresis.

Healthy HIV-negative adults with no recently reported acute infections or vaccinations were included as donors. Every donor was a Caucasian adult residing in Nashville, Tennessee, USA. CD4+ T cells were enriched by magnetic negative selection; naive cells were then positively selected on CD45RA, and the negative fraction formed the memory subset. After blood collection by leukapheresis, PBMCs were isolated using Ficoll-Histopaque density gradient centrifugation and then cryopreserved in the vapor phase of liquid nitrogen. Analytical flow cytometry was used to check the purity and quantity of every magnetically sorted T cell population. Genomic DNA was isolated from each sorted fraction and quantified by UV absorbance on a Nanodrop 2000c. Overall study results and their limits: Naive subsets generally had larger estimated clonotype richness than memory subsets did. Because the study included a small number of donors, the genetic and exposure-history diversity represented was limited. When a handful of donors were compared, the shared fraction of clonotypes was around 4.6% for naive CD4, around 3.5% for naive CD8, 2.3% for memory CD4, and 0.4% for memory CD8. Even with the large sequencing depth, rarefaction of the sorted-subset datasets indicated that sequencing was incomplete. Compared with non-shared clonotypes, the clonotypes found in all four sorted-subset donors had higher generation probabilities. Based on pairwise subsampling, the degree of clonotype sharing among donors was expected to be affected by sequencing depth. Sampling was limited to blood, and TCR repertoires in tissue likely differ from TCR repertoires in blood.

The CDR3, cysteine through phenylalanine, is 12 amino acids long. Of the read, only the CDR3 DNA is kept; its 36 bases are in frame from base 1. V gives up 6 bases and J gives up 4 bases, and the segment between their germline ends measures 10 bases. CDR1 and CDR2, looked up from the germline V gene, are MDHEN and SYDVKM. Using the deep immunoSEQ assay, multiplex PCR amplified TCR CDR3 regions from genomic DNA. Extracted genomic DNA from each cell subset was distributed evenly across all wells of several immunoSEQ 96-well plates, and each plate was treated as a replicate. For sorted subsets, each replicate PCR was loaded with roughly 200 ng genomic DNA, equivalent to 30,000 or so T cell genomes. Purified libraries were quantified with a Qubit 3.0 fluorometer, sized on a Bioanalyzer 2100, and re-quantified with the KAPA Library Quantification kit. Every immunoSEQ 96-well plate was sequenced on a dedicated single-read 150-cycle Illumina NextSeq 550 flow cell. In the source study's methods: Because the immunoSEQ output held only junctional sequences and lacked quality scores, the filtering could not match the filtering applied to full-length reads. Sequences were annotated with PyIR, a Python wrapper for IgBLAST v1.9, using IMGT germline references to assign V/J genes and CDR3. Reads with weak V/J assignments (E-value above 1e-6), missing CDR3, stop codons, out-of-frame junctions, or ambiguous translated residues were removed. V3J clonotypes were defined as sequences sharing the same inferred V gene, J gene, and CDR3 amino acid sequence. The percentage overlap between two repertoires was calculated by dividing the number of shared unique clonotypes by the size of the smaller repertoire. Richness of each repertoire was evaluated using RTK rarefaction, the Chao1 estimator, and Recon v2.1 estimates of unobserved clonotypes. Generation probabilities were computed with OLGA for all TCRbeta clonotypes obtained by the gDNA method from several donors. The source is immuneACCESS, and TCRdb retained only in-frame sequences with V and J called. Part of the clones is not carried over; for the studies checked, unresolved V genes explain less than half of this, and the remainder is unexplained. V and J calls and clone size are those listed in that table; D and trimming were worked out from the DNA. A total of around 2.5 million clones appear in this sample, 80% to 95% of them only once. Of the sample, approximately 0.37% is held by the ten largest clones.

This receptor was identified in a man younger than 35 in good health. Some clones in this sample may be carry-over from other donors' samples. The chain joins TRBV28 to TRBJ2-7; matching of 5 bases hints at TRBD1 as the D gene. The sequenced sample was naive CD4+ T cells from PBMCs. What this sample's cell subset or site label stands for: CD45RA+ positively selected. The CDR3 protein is CASRRQLYEQYF. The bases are TGTGCCAGCAGGCGACAGTTATACGAGCAGTACTTC. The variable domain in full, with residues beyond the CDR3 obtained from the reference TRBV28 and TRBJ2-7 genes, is DVKVTQSSRYLVKRTGEKVFLECVQDMDHENMFWYRQDPGLGLRLIYFSYDVKMKEKGDIPEGYSVSREKKERFSLILESASTNQTSMYLCASRRQLYEQYFGPGTRLTVT.